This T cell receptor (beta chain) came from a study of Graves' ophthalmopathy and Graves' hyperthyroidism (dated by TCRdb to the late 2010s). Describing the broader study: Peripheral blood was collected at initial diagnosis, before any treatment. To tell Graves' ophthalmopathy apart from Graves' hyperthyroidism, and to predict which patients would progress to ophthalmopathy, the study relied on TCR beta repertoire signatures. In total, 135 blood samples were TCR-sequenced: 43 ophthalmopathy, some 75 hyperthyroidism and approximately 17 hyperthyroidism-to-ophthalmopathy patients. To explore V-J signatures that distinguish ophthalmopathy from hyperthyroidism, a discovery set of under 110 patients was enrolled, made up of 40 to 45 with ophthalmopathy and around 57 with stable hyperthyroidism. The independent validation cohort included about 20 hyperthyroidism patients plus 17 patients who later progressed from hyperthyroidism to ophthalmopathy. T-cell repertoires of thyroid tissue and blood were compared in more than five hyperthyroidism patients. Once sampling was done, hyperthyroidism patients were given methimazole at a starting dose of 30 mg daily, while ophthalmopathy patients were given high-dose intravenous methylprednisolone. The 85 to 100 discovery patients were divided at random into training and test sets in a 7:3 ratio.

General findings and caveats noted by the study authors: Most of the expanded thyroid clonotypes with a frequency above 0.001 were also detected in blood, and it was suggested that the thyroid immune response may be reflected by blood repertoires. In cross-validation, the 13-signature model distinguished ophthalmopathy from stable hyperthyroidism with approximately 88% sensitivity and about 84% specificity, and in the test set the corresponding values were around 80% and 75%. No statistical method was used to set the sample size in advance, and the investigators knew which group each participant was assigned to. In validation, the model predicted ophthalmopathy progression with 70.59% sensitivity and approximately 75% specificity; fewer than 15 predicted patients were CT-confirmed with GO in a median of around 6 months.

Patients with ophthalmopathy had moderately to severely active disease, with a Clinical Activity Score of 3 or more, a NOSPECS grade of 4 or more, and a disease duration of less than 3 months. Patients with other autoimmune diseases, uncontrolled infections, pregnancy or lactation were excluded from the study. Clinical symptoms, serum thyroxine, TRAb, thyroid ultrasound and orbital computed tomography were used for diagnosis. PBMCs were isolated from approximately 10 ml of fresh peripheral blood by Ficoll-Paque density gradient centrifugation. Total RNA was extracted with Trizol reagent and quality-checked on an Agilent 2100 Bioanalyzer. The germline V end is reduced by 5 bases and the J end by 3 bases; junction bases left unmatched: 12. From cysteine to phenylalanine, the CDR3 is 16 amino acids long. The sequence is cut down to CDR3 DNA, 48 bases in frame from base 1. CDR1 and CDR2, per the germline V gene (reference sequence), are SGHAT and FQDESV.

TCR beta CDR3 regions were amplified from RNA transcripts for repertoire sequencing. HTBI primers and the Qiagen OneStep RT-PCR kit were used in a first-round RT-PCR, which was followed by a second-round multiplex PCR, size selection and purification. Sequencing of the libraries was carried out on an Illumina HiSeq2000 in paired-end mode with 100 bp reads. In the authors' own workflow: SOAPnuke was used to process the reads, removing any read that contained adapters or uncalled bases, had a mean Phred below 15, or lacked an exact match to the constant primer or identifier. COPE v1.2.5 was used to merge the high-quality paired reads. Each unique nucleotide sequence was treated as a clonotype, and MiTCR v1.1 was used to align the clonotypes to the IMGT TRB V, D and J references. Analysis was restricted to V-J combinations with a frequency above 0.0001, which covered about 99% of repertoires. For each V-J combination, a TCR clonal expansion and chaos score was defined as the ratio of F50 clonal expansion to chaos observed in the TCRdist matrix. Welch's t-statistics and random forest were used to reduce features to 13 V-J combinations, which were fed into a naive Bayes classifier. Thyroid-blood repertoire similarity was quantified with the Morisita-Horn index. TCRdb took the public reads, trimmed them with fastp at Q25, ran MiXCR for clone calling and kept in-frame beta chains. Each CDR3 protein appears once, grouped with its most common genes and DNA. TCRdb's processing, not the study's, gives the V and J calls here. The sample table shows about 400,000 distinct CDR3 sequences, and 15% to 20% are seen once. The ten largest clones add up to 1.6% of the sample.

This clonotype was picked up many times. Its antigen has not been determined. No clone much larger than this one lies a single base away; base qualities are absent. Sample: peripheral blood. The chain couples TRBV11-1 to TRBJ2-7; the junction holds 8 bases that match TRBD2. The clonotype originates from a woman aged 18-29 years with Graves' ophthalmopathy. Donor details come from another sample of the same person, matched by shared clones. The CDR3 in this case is CASSQPIAGPSYEQYF. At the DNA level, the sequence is TGTGCCAGCAGCCAACCCATAGCGGGGCCTAGCTACGAGCAGTACTTC.